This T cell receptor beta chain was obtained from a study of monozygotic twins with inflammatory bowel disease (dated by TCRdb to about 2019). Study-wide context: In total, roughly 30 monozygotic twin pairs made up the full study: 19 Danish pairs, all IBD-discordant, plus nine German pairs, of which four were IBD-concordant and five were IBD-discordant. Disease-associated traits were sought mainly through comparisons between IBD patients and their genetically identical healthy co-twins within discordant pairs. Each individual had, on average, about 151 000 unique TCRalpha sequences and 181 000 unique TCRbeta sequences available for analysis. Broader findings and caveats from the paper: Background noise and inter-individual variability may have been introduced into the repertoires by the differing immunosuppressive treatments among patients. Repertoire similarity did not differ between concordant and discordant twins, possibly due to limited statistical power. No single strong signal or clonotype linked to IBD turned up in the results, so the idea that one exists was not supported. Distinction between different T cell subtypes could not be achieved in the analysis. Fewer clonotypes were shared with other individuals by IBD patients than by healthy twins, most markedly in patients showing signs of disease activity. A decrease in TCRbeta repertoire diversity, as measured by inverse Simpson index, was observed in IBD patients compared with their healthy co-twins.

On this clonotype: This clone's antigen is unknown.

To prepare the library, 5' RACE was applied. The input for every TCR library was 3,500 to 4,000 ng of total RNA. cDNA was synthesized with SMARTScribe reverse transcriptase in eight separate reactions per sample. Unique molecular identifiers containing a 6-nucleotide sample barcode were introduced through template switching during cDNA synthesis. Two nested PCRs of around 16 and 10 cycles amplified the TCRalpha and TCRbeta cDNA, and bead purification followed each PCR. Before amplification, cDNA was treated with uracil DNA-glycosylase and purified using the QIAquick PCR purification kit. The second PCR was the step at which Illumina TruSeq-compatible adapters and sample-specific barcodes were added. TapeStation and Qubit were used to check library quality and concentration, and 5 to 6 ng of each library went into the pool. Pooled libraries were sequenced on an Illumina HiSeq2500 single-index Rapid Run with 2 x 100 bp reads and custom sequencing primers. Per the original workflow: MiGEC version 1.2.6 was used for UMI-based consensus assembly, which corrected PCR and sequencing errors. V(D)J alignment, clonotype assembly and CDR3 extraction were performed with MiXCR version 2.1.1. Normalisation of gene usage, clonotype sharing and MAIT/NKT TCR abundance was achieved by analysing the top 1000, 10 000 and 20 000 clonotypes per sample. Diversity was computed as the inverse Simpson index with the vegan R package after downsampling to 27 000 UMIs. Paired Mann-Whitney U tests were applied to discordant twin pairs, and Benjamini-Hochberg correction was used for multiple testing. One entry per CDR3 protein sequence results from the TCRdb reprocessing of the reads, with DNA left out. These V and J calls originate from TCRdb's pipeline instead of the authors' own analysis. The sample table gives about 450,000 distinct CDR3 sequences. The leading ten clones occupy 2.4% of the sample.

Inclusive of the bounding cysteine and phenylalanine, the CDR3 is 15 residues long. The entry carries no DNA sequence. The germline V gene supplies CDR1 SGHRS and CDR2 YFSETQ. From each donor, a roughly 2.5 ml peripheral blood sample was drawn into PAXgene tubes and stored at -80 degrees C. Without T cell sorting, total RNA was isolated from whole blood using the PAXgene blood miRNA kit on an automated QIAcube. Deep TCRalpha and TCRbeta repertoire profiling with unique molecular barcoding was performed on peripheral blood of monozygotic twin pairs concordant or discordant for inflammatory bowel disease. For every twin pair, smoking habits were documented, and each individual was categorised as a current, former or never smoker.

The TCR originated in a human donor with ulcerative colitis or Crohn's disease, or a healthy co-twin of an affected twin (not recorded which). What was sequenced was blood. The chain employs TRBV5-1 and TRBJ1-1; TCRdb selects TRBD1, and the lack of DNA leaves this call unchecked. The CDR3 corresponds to CASSLTGTGGTEAFF.